Listed below are T cell receptor beta chains from one sample, sequenced in a study of T-cell reconstitution after alpha-beta-depleted transplantation in children. A single record per CDR3 protein comes from TCRdb applying MiXCR to the PCR reads. The repertoire has 500,000 or so distinct CDR3 sequences, 9.5% to 12% of them found once; the top ten carry approximately 15%. Sequences were derived from PBMCs, mostly from graft donor cells, sampled 180 days after TCRalphabeta/CD19-depleted stem cell transplant. The receptors originated from a female patient aged 2 to 10 who had a stem cell transplant for aplastic anemia, so the T cells may come from the graft donor. The CDR3 runs from the conserved cysteine through the conserved F or W. Each record gives: clone size, J gene, D gene, V gene, CDR3 DNA, CDR3 protein. The D gene is left open where the match is weak. Where a row states a size, it is once, few, many or the class of an expanded clone; other rows omit it.

>NA|TRBJ2-5|NA|TRBV11-3
TGTGCCAGCAGCCCCAACGGGGCCCAAGAGACCCAGTACTTC
CASSPNGAQETQYF
>NA|TRBJ1-1|NA|TRBV29-1
TGCAGCGGGACCCTACGGAGGAACACTGAAGCTTTCTTT
CSGTLRRNTEAFF
>NA|TRBJ2-7|TRBD2|TRBV19
TGTGCCAGTAGTATCGGACTAGCGGCGAGCTCCTACGAGCAGTACTTC
CASSIGLAASSYEQYF
>many|TRBJ2-3|TRBD2|TRBV6-1
TGTGCCAGCAGTGCGGCGGGACCGGGGGGGACAGATACGCAGTATTTT
CASSAAGPGGTDTQYF
>few|TRBJ1-1|NA|TRBV7-2
TGTGCCAGCAGCGTGGGGGTCGGGGGGTTCACTGAAGCTTTCTTT
CASSVGVGGFTEAFF
>NA|TRBJ2-6|NA|TRBV12-3/TRBV12-4
TGTGCCAGCAGGTCACTTCAGTCTGGGGCCAACGTCCTGACTTTC
CASRSLQSGANVLTF
>NA|TRBJ1-2|NA|TRBV29-1
TGCAGCGTTGAGGGACCGAGCCAGGGCTACACCTTC
CSVEGPSQGYTF
>many|TRBJ2-6|NA|TRBV29-1
TGCAGCGCCGCTTCCCCTGGGGCCAACGTCCTGACTTTC
CSAASPGANVLTF
>NA|TRBJ2-2|NA|TRBV19
TGTGCCAGTAGTACGGCCCTGAACACCGGGGAGCTGTTTTTT
CASSTALNTGELFF
>many|TRBJ2-5|NA|TRBV7-9
TGTGCCAGCAGCCCCAGGGGACCTCAAGAGACCCAGTACTTC
CASSPRGPQETQYF
>NA|TRBJ2-7|TRBD2|TRBV3-1
TGTGCCAGCAGCCGCTTAGCGGGAGTATCCGAGCAGTACTTC
CASSRLAGVSEQYF
>few|TRBJ1-2|TRBD1|TRBV20-1
TGCAGTGCCAGTCTGACAGGGGGACTTGGCTACACCTTC
CSASLTGGLGYTF
>NA|TRBJ2-7|NA|TRBV19
TGTGCCAGTAGTATAGGGGCAGGGAAAACCTACGAGCAGTACTTC
CASSIGAGKTYEQYF
>NA|TRBJ1-1|TRBD1|TRBV19
TGTGCCAGTGTCGTGGGACAGGGGAGCACTGAAGCTTTCTTT
CASVVGQGSTEAFF
>NA|TRBJ2-5|TRBD2|TRBV10-3
TGTGCCATCAGTCCCTCCTTCGGGACTACCCAAGAGACCCAGTACTTC
CAISPSFGTTQETQYF
>NA|TRBJ2-5|NA|TRBV10-3
TGTGCCATCAGTGCCCGGGACGGACGGGGTCGGAGGGCCCAGTACTTC
CAISARDGRGRRAQYF
>few|TRBJ2-1|NA|TRBV9
TGTGCCAGCAGCGTAGAGGGCCCCATCCGTGAGCAGTTCTTC
CASSVEGPIREQFF
>NA|TRBJ2-2|NA|TRBV10-3
TGTGCCATCAGTGACCCTTGGACCTGGGAGAACACCGGGGAGCTGTTTTTT
CAISDPWTWENTGELFF
>NA|TRBJ1-1|NA|TRBV5-2
TGTGCCAGGGGCCTTGGGCGAGGCGACAACACTGAAGCTTTCTTT
CARGLGRGDNTEAFF
>NA|TRBJ2-5|TRBD1|TRBV29-1
TGCAGCGTCGCGACAGGGGTACAAGAGACCCAGTACTTC
CSVATGVQETQYF
>few|TRBJ2-1|TRBD2|TRBV9
TGTGCCAGCAGCCCTTGGCGTCTAGCGGACAATGAGCAGTTCTTC
CASSPWRLADNEQFF
>NA|TRBJ2-1|NA|TRBV6-2/TRBV6-3
TGTGCCAGCAGTTACCGACTAGGCCCCCCCCCACGGGCGCAGTTCTTC
CASSYRLGPPPRAQFF
>few|TRBJ1-4|NA|TRBV28
TGTGCCAGCAGTTTCATTGACAGTTGGGCAAATGAAAAACTGTTTTTT
CASSFIDSWANEKLFF
>few|TRBJ2-5|NA|TRBV12-3/TRBV12-4
TGTGCCAGCAGTCTCCCCTGGCCGGAGACCCAGTACTTC
CASSLPWPETQYF
>few|TRBJ1-2|TRBD1|TRBV2
TGTGCCAGCACGGGGACAGGGGGCTATGGCTACACCTTC
CASTGTGGYGYTF
>few|TRBJ2-7|NA|TRBV14
TGTGCCAGCAGCCAACAGGGAAAGCAGTACTTC
CASSQQGKQYF
>few|TRBJ1-2|NA|TRBV24-1
TGTGCCACCAGTGATCCGGGGCTCGGCTACACCTTC
CATSDPGLGYTF
>many|TRBJ2-1|TRBD1|TRBV29-1
TGCAGCGTGGAGGACAGGGGGCGAACTAACAATGAGCAGTTCTTC
CSVEDRGRTNNEQFF
>many|TRBJ2-3|TRBD2|TRBV5-5
TGTGCCAGCAGCTTCGGGACTAGCGGGAGTCGAGATACGCAGTATTTT
CASSFGTSGSRDTQYF
>NA|TRBJ2-3|TRBD1|TRBV6-2/TRBV6-3
TGTGCCAGCAGTTACCCCATCGACAGGGCGGCGACAGATACGCAGTATTTT
CASSYPIDRAATDTQYF
>NA|TRBJ1-3|TRBD1|TRBV4-3
TGCGCCAGCAGCCGACACACTGGACAGGGGTCTGGAAACACCATATATTTT
CASSRHTGQGSGNTIYF
>NA|TRBJ2-3|TRBD2|TRBV4-3
TGCGCCAGCAGCCAAGATGTCCAGCGGGAGCTCCCAGATACGCAGTATTTT
CASSQDVQRELPDTQYF
>NA|TRBJ2-7|NA|TRBV15
TGTGCCACCAGGGACGGATCTTACTACGAGCAGTACTTC
CATRDGSYYEQYF
>NA|TRBJ1-1|NA|TRBV7-9
TGTGCCAGCAGCCAGGGGTTCACTGAAGCTTTCTTT
CASSQGFTEAFF
>NA|TRBJ1-2|TRBD1|TRBV27
TGTGCCAGCAGTTTATCTCAGGGGGGACTCTATGGCTACACCTTC
CASSLSQGGLYGYTF
>NA|TRBJ2-7|NA|TRBV7-2
TGTGCCAGCCGACAGGCCCGCCCCTACGAGCAGTACTTC
CASRQARPYEQYF
>few|TRBJ2-4|NA|TRBV27
TGTGCCAGCAGTTTTAGTTCCGCGCCCACAAACATTCAGTACTTC
CASSFSSAPTNIQYF
>many|TRBJ2-5|NA|TRBV5-1
TGCGCCAGCAGCTTGGTGTCAGGGGGGTTCCAAGAGACCCAGTACTTC
CASSLVSGGFQETQYF
>few|TRBJ2-7|TRBD1|TRBV28
TGTGCCAGCCACCGGGACAGCTCCTACGAGCAGTACTTC
CASHRDSSYEQYF
>NA|TRBJ2-1|TRBD2|TRBV11-2
TGTGCCAGCAGCTTTTCTATCGGGCTAGCGGGAGATTGGAATGAGCAGTTCTTC
CASSFSIGLAGDWNEQFF
>NA|TRBJ2-5|TRBD2|TRBV20-1
TGCAGTGCTAGAGATCGAGAGGTGATAGCGGGGCAAGAGACCCAGTACTTC
CSARDREVIAGQETQYF
>NA|TRBJ2-1|TRBD2|TRBV20-1
TGCAGTGCTAGTAGTCTAGCGGGAGCCTCCTACAATGAGCAGTTCTTC
CSASSLAGASYNEQFF
>many|TRBJ1-5|NA|TRBV20-1
TGCAGTGCTAGGGGGACCTCCAATCAGCCCCAGCATTTT
CSARGTSNQPQHF
>NA|TRBJ2-1|NA|TRBV9
TGTGCCAGCAGCCCCAAATCAACAGGGAATGAGCAGTTCTTC
CASSPKSTGNEQFF
>few|TRBJ2-7|TRBD1|TRBV20-1
TGCAGTGCACCGAATAGACAGGGGGCGAACGAGCAGTACTTC
CSAPNRQGANEQYF
>NA|TRBJ1-2|NA|TRBV28
TGTGCCAGCAGTTTATCCCCCCGGGCGTGGATCTATGGCTACACCTTC
CASSLSPRAWIYGYTF
>NA|TRBJ2-1|NA|TRBV14
TGTGCCAGCAGCCAAATACAGGGTCTCGGCTCCTACAATGAGCAGTTCTTC
CASSQIQGLGSYNEQFF
>many|TRBJ2-5|NA|TRBV7-2
TGTGCCAGCAGTCCTGGGAGGGAGACCCAGTACTTC
CASSPGRETQYF
>NA|TRBJ2-2|NA|TRBV7-2
TGTGCCAGCAGCCCCTCCGGGACGGGCACCGGGGAGCTGTTTTTT
CASSPSGTGTGELFF
>NA|TRBJ2-7|TRBD1|TRBV12-3/TRBV12-4
TGTGCCAGCAGTTTCAGCAGGGGGCGACCCTACGAGCAGTACTTC
CASSFSRGRPYEQYF
>NA|TRBJ2-6|TRBD1|TRBV20-1
TGCAGTGCTGGGACAGGGGCCTCTGGGGCCAACGTCCTGACTTTC
CSAGTGASGANVLTF
>NA|TRBJ2-4|TRBD1|TRBV6-1
TGTGCCAGCAGTGAAAACAGGGGAAACATTCAGTACTTC
CASSENRGNIQYF
>few|TRBJ1-5|TRBD1|TRBV19
TGTGCCAGTAATCCGCGACAGGGTAGACAGCCCCAGCATTTT
CASNPRQGRQPQHF
>NA|TRBJ2-3|TRBD2|TRBV20-1
TGCAGCGTTCCGGAGCGGGGGGCCCCAGATACGCAGTATTTT
CSVPERGAPDTQYF
>many|TRBJ2-1|NA|TRBV12-5
TGTGCTAGTGGTTTCGCAGGGAGAACCCCCAATGAGCAGTTCTTC
CASGFAGRTPNEQFF
>NA|TRBJ2-2|NA|TRBV18
TGTGCCAGCTCACCGCCTGAGAACACCGGGGACCTGTTTTTT
CASSPPENTGDLFF
>NA|TRBJ2-2|NA|TRBV7-9
TGTGCCAGCACGTTCCCTAAGGGGCAAGAGACCGGGGAGCTGTTTTTT
CASTFPKGQETGELFF